The 12 T cell receptor beta chains given below trace back to one sample, sequenced in a study of CD8+ T cells in alopecia areata. cDNA prepared by RNA extraction and subsequent reverse transcription served as the template for sequencing. TCRdb's copy holds only in-frame clones and misses some; the assay was immunoSEQ multiplex PCR. Among about 64,000 clones listed, about 40% were seen once. The sample was NKG2D-low CD8+ T cells sorted from blood. The receptors were gathered from a human donor with alopecia areata.

This clone has a handful of counts. V is TRBV28 and J is TRBJ2-1; TRBD1 agrees at 7 bases. This CDR3 comprises 16 residues. Germline V lookup: CDR1 MDHEN, CDR2 SYDVKM. J gave up 2 bases and V 4 bases, and 8 bases lay outside the gene matches. CDR3 sequence (DNA): TGTGCCAGCAGTTCCATTGACAGGGACGCCTACAATGAGCAGTTCTTC. It encodes CASSSIDRDAYNEQFF. The entire variable domain, with the rest obtained from reference TRBV28 and TRBJ2-1, is as follows: DVKVTQSSRYLVKRTGEKVFLECVQDMDHENMFWYRQDPGLGLRLIYFSYDVKMKEKGDIPEGYSVSREKKERFSLILESASTNQTSMYLCASSSIDRDAYNEQFFGPGTRLTVL.

This clone was detected a few times. This chain's CDR3 is CASSPHNQPQHF. CDR3 nucleotides: TGTGCCAGTAGTCCCCACAATCAGCCCCAGCATTTT. The chain links TRBV19 to TRBJ1-5; D unclear. This CDR3 spans 12 amino acids. Trimming took off 5 bases at V and 3 bases at J, with 5 bases between the two ends. From germline, CDR1 is LNHDA and CDR2 SQIVND (reference sequence).

Concerning this clone itself: Other DNA sequences in the same sample also yield this CDR3. The V and J genes are TRBV6-5 and TRBJ2-1; D uncertain. Trimming removed 0 bases at V and 4 bases at J, with 4 bases between. The CDR3 sequence is 13 residues long. Germline-derived CDR1 and CDR2 are MNHEY and SVGAGI. For the CDR3, the DNA is TGTGCCAGCAGTTACTCGAGGTACAATGAGCAGTTCTTC. This codes for CASSYSRYNEQFF.

The table lists this clone with a few counts. This sample also contains other DNA sequences that code for the same CDR3. The chain recombines TRBV5-1 with TRBJ2-7; D is unclear. The CDR3 covers 11 residues. Trimming removed 0 bases from V and 3 bases from J, with 1 base in between. Germline V gives CDR1 SGHRS, CDR2 YFSETQ. The CDR3 DNA is TGCGCCAGCAGCTTGGGCTACGAGCAGTACTTC. Protein sequence: CASSLGYEQYF.

This sequence joins TRBV4-1 and TRBJ2-7; 8 nucleotides match TRBD2. There are 16 residues in the CDR3. In germline, CDR1 is MGHRA, CDR2 YSYEKL. Trimming took 4 bases from V and 0 from J; bases not matched to a gene: 8. In DNA form, the CDR3 reads TGCGCCAGCAGCCTTGGGACCGGGACTAGCTCCTACGAGCAGTACTTC. Amino acids: CASSLGTGTSSYEQYF.

The chain employs TRBV11-2 and TRBJ2-1; TRBD2 aligns across 7 bases. The CDR3 spans 16 residues. With V trimmed by 5 bases and J by 7 bases, 14 bases remained unmatched. The germline V gene has CDR1 SGHAT and CDR2 FQNNGV. This CDR3 is CASSVHLAGAENEQFF. The DNA of the CDR3 is TGTGCCAGCAGCGTACACCTGGCGGGAGCGGAGAATGAGCAGTTCTTC.

This chain joins TRBV2 and TRBJ2-3, with D unclear. The CDR3 runs to 11 residues. V lost 7 bases to trimming and J lost 1 base, with 3 bases between them. Germline V gene lookup returns CDR1 SNHLY and CDR2 FYNNEI. The CDR3 DNA reads TGTGCCAGCAAGGGCACAGATACGCAGTATTTT. Its protein is CASKGTDTQYF.

The V call is TRBV5-1, the J call TRBJ2-2, with D possibly being TRBD1 (6 bases). The CDR3 length is 14 residues. Looked up from germline, CDR1 is SGHRS and CDR2 is YFSETQ. Between the trimmed V and J ends, which lost 0 bases and 3 bases, there was a span of 6 bases. CDR3: CASSLAGDTGELFF. CDR3 DNA: TGCGCCAGCAGCTTGGCAGGGGACACCGGGGAGCTGTTTTTT.

This clone was seen a few times. The rearrangement joins TRBV14 to TRBJ1-2; D call uncertain. CDR1 is SGHDN, CDR2 FVKESK, per germline. V was trimmed by 5 bases and J by 5 bases, leaving 12 bases between them. The CDR3 extends over 13 amino acids. CDR3 sequence: CASSFESSYGYTF. CDR3 coding DNA: TGTGCCAGCAGCTTCGAGTCCAGTTATGGCTACACCTTC.

The chain carries TRBV5-4 and TRBJ2-3; D possibly corresponds to TRBD2 (5 bases). Trimming pared 4 bases from V and 6 bases from J, leaving 6 bases between. CDR1 SGHNT and CDR2 YYREEE come from the germline V gene (reference sequence). CDR3 length: 11 amino acids. The CDR3, as DNA: TGTGCCAGCAGCGGCGGGGATACGCAGTATTTT. This sequence encodes CASSGGDTQYF.

The chain uses TRBV2 and TRBJ2-1; D is uncertain. The CDR3 totals 15 residues. Per germline, CDR1 SNHLY and CDR2 FYNNEI. V was clipped by 6 bases and J by 5 bases, with 17 bases between them. Written as DNA, the CDR3 is TGTGCCAGCAGGAACCGGGTCCATCAAAACAATGAGCAGTTCTTC. Translating gives CASRNRVHQNNEQFF. Supplemented by reference TRBV2 and TRBJ2-1, the full variable domain reads EPEVTQTPSHQVTQMGQEVILRCVPISNHLYFYWYRQILGQKVEFLVSFYNNEISEKSEIFDDQFSVERPDGSNFTLKIRSTKLEDSAMYFCASRNRVHQNNEQFFGPGTRLTVL.

This clone was recorded a few times. This rearrangement joins TRBV29-1 to TRBJ1-1; 7 nucleotides agree with TRBD1. Per the germline V gene, CDR1 is SQVTM and CDR2 is ANQGSEA. V trimming: 1 base; J trimming: 1 base; junction bases outside the gene matches: 3. This CDR3 is 14 amino acids long. DNA of the CDR3: TGCAGCGTTGAAGGAGGGGGCTCGAACACTGAAGCTTTCTTT. This sequence encodes CSVEGGGSNTEAFF.